Listed here are 32 T cell receptor beta chains from one sample, sequenced in a study of cytomegalovirus exposure and HLA in healthy donors (dated by TCRdb to the late 2010s). The method was the immunoSEQ multiplex PCR assay. For the multiplex PCR, a mixture combining 60 forward primers for TCR Vbeta segments and 13 reverse primers for TCR Jbeta segments was used. The table was pulled from immuneACCESS by TCRdb, which kept in-frame rearrangements only. Such tables lose some clones; where checked, under half of the loss comes from unresolved V genes, and the rest has no known cause. The sample table lists roughly 90,000 clones, around 84% of them with a count of one. The leading ten clones occupy 4.6% of the sample. Sequencing was performed on PBMCs. The source of these receptors is a woman between 35 and 50 years old in good health and CMV-seropositive.

V usage is TRBV11-2 and J usage is TRBJ1-2; possible D gene TRBD1, 6 bases. CDR3 length: 15 amino acids. With 4 bases removed from V and 0 bases from J, the gap between germline ends came to 12 bases. CDR1 is SGHAT and CDR2 is FQNNGV in the germline V gene. CDR3 residues: CASSSHRETNYGYTF. CDR3 nucleotides: TGTGCCAGCAGCTCCCACAGGGAGACTAACTATGGCTACACCTTC.

This chain links TRBV6-5 with TRBJ2-5; possibly TRBD2 for D (5 bases). Trimming took off 3 bases at V and 7 bases at J, with 15 bases between the two ends. This CDR3 is built from 14 residues. The germline V gene encodes CDR1 MNHEY and CDR2 SVGAGI. The CDR3 here is CASSYPGFSGTQYF. The DNA for the CDR3 is TGTGCCAGCAGTTATCCGGGGTTCTCGGGGACCCAGTACTTC.

The CDR3: CASSYKGVAFF. CDR3 coding DNA: TGTGCCAGCAGTTACAAGGGGGTCGCTTTCTTT. V usage is TRBV6-5 and J usage is TRBJ1-1; a possible D gene is TRBD1 (6 bases). Germline V gene sequence: CDR1 MNHEY, CDR2 SVGAGI. The CDR3 loop spans 11 amino acids. V lost 2 bases, J lost 11 bases, and 9 bases lay in between.

This chain joins TRBV7-3 and TRBJ2-1; 11 nucleotides agree with TRBD2. With V trimmed by 5 bases and J by 5 bases, 5 bases remained unmatched. This CDR3 is 15 amino acids long. Per germline, CDR1 SGHTA and CDR2 FQGTGA. CDR3 coding DNA: TGTGCCAGCAGCCGGACGGGACTAGCGGACAATGAGCAGTTCTTC. It is translated as CASSRTGLADNEQFF. Based on the CDR3 plus reference TRBV7-3 and TRBJ2-1, the full variable domain is GAGVSQTPSNKVTEKGKYVELRCDPISGHTALYWYRQSLGQGPEFLIYFQGTGAADDSGLPNDRFFAVRPEGSVSTLKIQRTERGDSAVYLCASSRTGLADNEQFFGPGTRLTVL.

The chain carries TRBV7-2 and TRBJ1-5; tentatively, D is TRBD1 (6 bases). V lost 5 bases to trimming and J lost 4 bases, with 15 bases between them. The CDR3 extends over 15 amino acids. Germline assignment: CDR1 SGHTA and CDR2 FQGNSA. CDR3 nucleotide sequence: TGTGCCAGCAGCCCACTCCAGGGGCGAAATCAGCCCCAGCATTTT. Its translation: CASSPLQGRNQPQHF.

This clone showed up just a few times. V usage is TRBV19 and J usage is TRBJ2-1, with D possibly being TRBD2 (6 bases). The germline CDR1 and CDR2 sequences are LNHDA and SQIVND (reference sequence). With 7 bases removed from V and 2 bases from J, the gap between germline ends came to 12 bases. The CDR3 is 14 amino acids. The CDR3 nucleotides are TGTGCCAGTATCAGTCTAGCGCCCTACAATGAGCAGTTCTTC. Its protein product is CASISLAPYNEQFF.

The chain joins TRBV5-4 to TRBJ1-2, with D perhaps matching TRBD1 (5 bases). In germline, CDR1 is SGHNT, CDR2 YYREEE (reference sequence). This CDR3 has 15 residues. Between the trimmed V and J ends, which lost 6 bases and 2 bases, there was a span of 17 bases. For the CDR3, the DNA is TGTGCCAGCACCGCAGTGGGCGGGGCGAACTATGGCTACACCTTC. This codes for CASTAVGGANYGYTF.

Here the CDR3 DNA reads TGTGCCAGCAGCTTTTCTCGGCAAGAGACCCAGTACTTC. It specifies CASSFSRQETQYF. The chain employs TRBV7-3 and TRBJ2-5; D is undetermined. The CDR3 has 13 residues. CDR1 and CDR2 from the germline V gene are SGHTA and FQGTGA. V was pared by 3 bases and J by 2 bases, with 7 bases between.

V and J are TRBV19 and TRBJ2-3, with D perhaps TRBD2 (5 bases). The V end lost 3 bases, the J end lost 6 bases, and 10 bases lay between the germline ends. Germline CDR1 and CDR2: LNHDA and SQIVND (reference sequence). This CDR3 is built from 13 residues. The CDR3 nucleotides are TGTGCCAGTAGTATGAGGGCAACGGATACGCAGTATTTT. Its translation is CASSMRATDTQYF.

V and J are TRBV7-6 and TRBJ2-7; D may be TRBD1 (5 bases). The germline gives CDR1 SGHVS, CDR2 FNYEAQ. The ends were cut back, 3 bases at V and 4 bases at J, with 10 bases in the middle. This CDR3 contains 13 residues. CDR3: CASSFTGEYEQYF. The DNA for the CDR3 is TGTGCCAGCAGCTTCACAGGAGAATACGAGCAGTACTTC.

The V call is TRBV10-1, the J call TRBJ2-1; 16 bases line up with TRBD2. Germline assignment: CDR1 WNHNN and CDR2 SYGVQD (reference sequence). Germline trimming cut 8 bases from V and 9 bases from J; bases unmatched to any gene: 16. The CDR3 covers 18 residues. The CDR3, as DNA: TGCGCCAGCGAACCGATGGGACTAGCGGGAGGGCCATGGAGTGAGCAGTTCTTC. It encodes CASEPMGLAGGPWSEQFF.

The chain employs TRBV7-2 and TRBJ1-1; no reliable D call. V was shortened by 3 bases and J by 7 bases, with 9 bases between the two germline ends. The CDR3 is 12 residues long. The germline CDR1 and CDR2 sequences are SGHTA and FQGNSA. Written as DNA, the CDR3 is TGTGCCAGCAGCTTCATCCAATTTGAAGCTTTCTTT. Translated, it gives CASSFIQFEAFF.

This chain links TRBV27 with TRBJ2-3; the D gene is possibly TRBD2 (6 bases). V was pared by 7 bases and J by 1 base, with 9 bases between. CDR3 size: 13 residues. The germline V gene has CDR1 MNHEY and CDR2 SMNVEV (reference sequence). CDR3 bases: TGTGCCAGCATTAAGCGGGGCACAGATACGCAGTATTTT. Protein product: CASIKRGTDTQYF.

There are a few counts of this clone. CDR3 region: CASSQVSGGTGANVLTF. CDR3 sequence (DNA): TGTGCCAGCAGCCAAGTATCAGGGGGTACTGGGGCCAACGTCCTGACTTTC. V usage is TRBV4-2 and J usage is TRBJ2-6; TRBD1 matches at 7 bases. The CDR3 consists of 17 residues. After removal of 1 base from V and 2 bases from J, the junction contained 5 bases not matched to a gene. Germline V gene data show CDR1 as LGHNA and CDR2 as YNFKEQ.

Worth noting for this clone: At one end, the junction sequence differs from germline, possibly due to a read error. The chain employs TRBV28 and TRBJ2-7; 7 bases are a match to TRBD1. The CDR3 totals 12 residues. Germline assignment: CDR1 MDHEN and CDR2 SYDVKM. CDR3: CASSWDRYVQYF. In DNA, the CDR3 is TGTGCCAGCAGTTGGGACAGATACGTGCAGTACTTC.

A word on this clone: A junction end diverges from the germline sequence, so it may reflect a read error. The chain recombines TRBV4-3 with TRBJ2-7; the D gene is possibly TRBD1 (6 bases). This CDR3 has 13 amino acids. Germline CDR1 and CDR2: LGHNA and YSLEER. The CDR3 protein is CASRTGLSYERYF. Here the CDR3 DNA reads TGCGCCAGCAGGACAGGTCTTTCCTACGAGCGGTACTTC.

The chain uses TRBV25-1 and TRBJ1-5; TRBD1 aligns across 7 bases. The germline gives CDR1 MGHDK, CDR2 SYGVNS. Trimming cost V 4 bases and J 5 bases; bases outside gene matches: 5. This CDR3 contains 14 residues. The CDR3 here is CASSATGVYQPQHF. The DNA of the CDR3 is TGTGCCAGCAGTGCTACAGGGGTTTATCAGCCCCAGCATTTT.

This chain connects TRBV27 to TRBJ2-2, with TRBD1 matching over 11 bases. Losses at the gene ends were 8 bases for V and 7 bases for J; bases not matched to a gene: 6. Germline-derived CDR1 and CDR2 are MNHEY and SMNVEV (reference sequence). This CDR3 has 14 amino acids. CDR3 coding DNA: TGTGCCAGCTGGTGGACAGGGGGCGGCGGGGAGCTGTTTTTT. Protein sequence: CASWWTGGGGELFF.

With regard to this clone: The germline gene is not matched at one end of the junction; a read error may be the cause. The rearrangement joins TRBV7-9 to TRBJ2-1; 8 bases agree with TRBD2. CDR1 is SEHNR, CDR2 FQNEAQ, per germline (reference sequence). This CDR3 is 17 amino acids long. The CDR3: CSSSHLEWTSSPNEQFF. DNA of the CDR3: TGTTCCAGCAGCCACTTGGAGTGGACTAGCTCCCCCAATGAGCAGTTCTTC.

The chain couples TRBV11-3 to TRBJ2-1; 11 bases match TRBD2. The V segment lost 0 bases and the J segment 7 bases; nucleotides outside the gene matches: 8. CDR3 length equals 17 residues. CDR1 SGHNT and CDR2 YENEEA come from the germline V gene. CDR3 nucleotide sequence: TGTGCCAGCAGCTTAGATGTAGCGGGAGGGCCGAGGAATGAGCAGTTCTTC. This translates into CASSLDVAGGPRNEQFF. The variable domain in full, with the rest retrieved from reference TRBV11-3 and TRBJ2-1, is EAGVVQSPRYKIIEKKQPVAFWCNPISGHNTLYWYLQNLGQGPELLIRYENEEAVDDSQLPKDRFSAERLKGVDSTLKIQPAELGDSAVYLCASSLDVAGGPRNEQFFGPGTRLTVL.

There are a few counts of this clone. The rearrangement joins TRBV9 to TRBJ2-7; TRBD2 agrees at 13 bases. Losses at the gene ends were 4 bases for V and 4 bases for J; bases not matched to a gene: 5. This CDR3 has 15 residues. In germline, CDR1 is SGDLS, CDR2 YYNGEE. CDR3 sequence reads: CASSHGTSGTYEQYF. The DNA of the CDR3 is TGTGCCAGCAGCCACGGGACTAGCGGGACATACGAGCAGTACTTC.

The V and J genes are TRBV6-5 and TRBJ1-5, with 8 positions matching TRBD1. Germline CDR1 and CDR2: MNHEY and SVGAGI. V shed 4 bases, J shed 5 bases, and the junction held 4 bases outside the gene matches. The CDR3 runs 14 residues. The CDR3: CASSLDRVYQPQHF. As DNA, the CDR3 is TGTGCCAGCAGTTTGGACAGGGTTTATCAGCCCCAGCATTTT.

This clone has just one count. The J gene is TRBJ2-1, the V gene TRBV18; TRBD1 agrees at 8 bases. Germline trimming cut 5 bases from V and 5 bases from J; bases unmatched to any gene: 2. CDR1 is KGHSH and CDR2 is LQKENI in the germline V gene. The CDR3 runs to 13 residues. The CDR3, as DNA: TGTGCCAGCTCAAGGACAGGGAACAATGAGCAGTTCTTC. Translating it yields CASSRTGNNEQFF.

The genes are TRBV27 and TRBJ2-1; 10 bases align to TRBD2. This CDR3 contains 14 residues. V dropped 9 bases and J dropped 9; count of bases not matched to a gene: 11. Looked up from germline, CDR1 is MNHEY and CDR2 is SMNVEV (reference sequence). The CDR3 coding sequence is TGTGCCAGACTTAACGGGACTAGCGTAGGTGAGCAGTTCTTC. Its protein product is CARLNGTSVGEQFF.

The chain uses TRBV25-1 and TRBJ2-5, with D unclear. The germline V gene encodes CDR1 MGHDK and CDR2 SYGVNS. This CDR3 spans 15 amino acids. V lost 8 bases and J lost 3, with 19 bases in between. The CDR3 is CASPPQAIKKETQYF. Here the CDR3 DNA reads TGTGCCAGCCCGCCCCAGGCTATAAAAAAAGAGACCCAGTACTTC.

The CDR3 region is CASSPDSVWDNQPQHF. The CDR3, as DNA: TGTGCCAGCAGCCCGGACAGCGTGTGGGACAATCAGCCCCAGCATTTT. This chain links TRBV7-2 with TRBJ1-5; a weak D match, TRBD1 (6 bases). Germline-derived CDR1 and CDR2 are SGHTA and FQGNSA. The CDR3 totals 16 residues. V was shortened by 5 bases and J by 3 bases, with 17 bases between the two germline ends.

V gene TRBV25-1 combines with J gene TRBJ2-7; no clear D. Deletions cut 1 base from V and 4 bases from J, with 8 bases between. The CDR3 totals 13 residues. Germline lookup yields CDR1 MGHDK and CDR2 SYGVNS. The chain's CDR3 is CASSESLPYEQYF. The DNA for the CDR3 is TGTGCCAGCAGTGAATCCCTCCCTTACGAGCAGTACTTC.

The chain is built from TRBV7-3 and TRBJ1-2; 10 nucleotides agree with TRBD1. CDR3 length: 14 amino acids. Germline loops: CDR1 SGHTA, CDR2 FQGTGA. The J segment lost 7 bases and the V segment lost 3 bases, leaving 5 bases of the junction unmatched. The CDR3, as DNA: TGTGCCAGCAGCTTGGGCGGGACAGGGGTTGGCTACACCTTC. It encodes CASSLGGTGVGYTF. Full variable domain (remainder filled in from reference TRBV7-3 and TRBJ1-2): GAGVSQTPSNKVTEKGKYVELRCDPISGHTALYWYRQSLGQGPEFLIYFQGTGAADDSGLPNDRFFAVRPEGSVSTLKIQRTERGDSAVYLCASSLGGTGVGYTFGSGTRLTVV.

The DNA of the CDR3 is TGTGCCAGCAGTGGGGGCCTCTCAACCTACGAGCAGTACTTC. Amino acids: CASSGGLSTYEQYF. The chain links TRBV28 to TRBJ2-7, with a possible D match to TRBD1 (6 bases). The V end was cut by 5 bases, the J end by 2 bases, with 13 bases between. Germline V gene sequence: CDR1 MDHEN, CDR2 SYDVKM. This CDR3 has 14 residues. The variable domain in full, with the rest retrieved from reference TRBV28 and TRBJ2-7, is DVKVTQSSRYLVKRTGEKVFLECVQDMDHENMFWYRQDPGLGLRLIYFSYDVKMKEKGDIPEGYSVSREKKERFSLILESASTNQTSMYLCASSGGLSTYEQYFGPGTRLTVT.

The CDR3 DNA follows: TGTGCGAGCCGACGGGGCGGGGGCGTCACTGAAGCTTTCTTT. Translation gives CASRRGGGVTEAFF. The chain links TRBV7-2 to TRBJ1-1, with a weak D call TRBD1 (6 bases). This CDR3 spans 14 amino acids. CDR1 is SGHTA, CDR2 FQGNSA, per germline. Combining the CDR3 with reference TRBV7-2 and TRBJ1-1 gives the whole variable domain GAGVSQSPSNKVTEKGKDVELRCDPISGHTALYWYRQSLGQGLEFLIYFQGNSAPDKSGLPSDRFSAERTGGSVSTLTIQRTQQEDSAVYLCASRRGGGVTEAFFGQGTRLTVV.

This clone was seen only once. The rearrangement links TRBV9 to TRBJ2-1; TRBD1 aligns across 10 bases. The CDR3 has 17 amino acids. Germline V gene sequence: CDR1 SGDLS, CDR2 YYNGEE. The ends lost 0 bases at V and 6 bases at J; junction bases unmatched: 9. In nucleotides, the CDR3 is TGTGCCAGCAGCGTAGGCACCCTGGACAGGGGGTCCAATGAGCAGTTCTTC. Amino acid sequence: CASSVGTLDRGSNEQFF.

The rearrangement links TRBV5-4 to TRBJ2-7; 9 bases are a match to TRBD1. Germline trimming cut 4 bases from V and 4 bases from J; bases unmatched to any gene: 9. Germline-derived CDR1 and CDR2 are SGHNT and YYREEE (reference sequence). The CDR3 is 15 amino acids. The CDR3 nucleotides read TGTGCCAGCAGCCAAACCGGGGGACAGGGATACGAGCAGTACTTC. Its translation is CASSQTGGQGYEQYF.